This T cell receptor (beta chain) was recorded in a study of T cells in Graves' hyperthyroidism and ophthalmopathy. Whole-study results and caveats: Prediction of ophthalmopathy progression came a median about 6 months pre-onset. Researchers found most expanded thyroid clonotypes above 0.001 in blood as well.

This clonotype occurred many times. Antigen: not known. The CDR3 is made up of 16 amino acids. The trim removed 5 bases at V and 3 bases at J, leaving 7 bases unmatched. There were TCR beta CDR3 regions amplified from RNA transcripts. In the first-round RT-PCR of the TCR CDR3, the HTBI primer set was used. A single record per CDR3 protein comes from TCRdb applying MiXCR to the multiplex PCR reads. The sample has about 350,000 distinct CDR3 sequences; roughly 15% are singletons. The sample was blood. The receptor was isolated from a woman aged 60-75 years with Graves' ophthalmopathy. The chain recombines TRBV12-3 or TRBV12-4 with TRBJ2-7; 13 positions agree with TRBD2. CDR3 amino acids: CASSPGLAGAIYEQYF. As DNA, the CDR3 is TGTGCCAGCAGTCCAGGACTAGCGGGAGCCATCTACGAGCAGTACTTC.